The T cell receptor beta chain described here comes from a study of T-cell memory formation after mild COVID-19. Study at large: Most TCR clusters belonged to a single donor.

The germline CDR1 and CDR2 sequences are SGHVS and FNYEAQ. CDR3 length: 12 residues. The V end lost 1 base, the J end lost 10 bases, and 8 bases lay between the germline ends. TCRdb reprocessed the 5' RACE reads with MiXCR, giving one entry per CDR3 protein. The table has about 390,000 distinct CDR3 sequences, about 15% seen once. The genes are TRBV7-6 and TRBJ2-1, with D unresolved. This TCR derives from a man in his late teens or twenties who had mild COVID-19 (a few samples of this study predate the infection). Cell type and time point are not known. Specimen: PBMCs or a T cell subset sorted from them (not recorded which). The CDR3 spells CASSLVSSEQFF. In DNA form, the CDR3 reads TGTGCCAGCAGCTTAGTGTCGTCCGAGCAGTTCTTC.